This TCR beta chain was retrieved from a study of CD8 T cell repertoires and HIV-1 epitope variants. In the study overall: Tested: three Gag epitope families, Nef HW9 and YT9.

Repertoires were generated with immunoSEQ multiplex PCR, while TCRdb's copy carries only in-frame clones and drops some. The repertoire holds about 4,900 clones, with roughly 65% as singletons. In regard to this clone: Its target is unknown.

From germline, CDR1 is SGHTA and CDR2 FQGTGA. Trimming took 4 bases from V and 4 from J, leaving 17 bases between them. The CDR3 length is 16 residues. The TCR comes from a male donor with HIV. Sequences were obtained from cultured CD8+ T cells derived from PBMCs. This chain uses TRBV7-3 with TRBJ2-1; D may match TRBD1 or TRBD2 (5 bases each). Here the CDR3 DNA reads TGTGCCAGCAGCTCGTTACCGGGGACCCTTTACAATGAGCAGTTCTTC. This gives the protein CASSSLPGTLYNEQFF.